This is a list of T cell receptor beta chains from one sample in a study of T cell responses to AZD1222 COVID-19 vaccine. The assay was immunoSEQ multiplex PCR, and TCRdb's table has in-frame clones only and misses some. The sample has 95,000 to 150,000 clones, 85% to 95% seen once. The input for sequencing was peripheral blood, taken 28 days after the second AZD1222 dose. Receptors originate from an adult who received the AZD1222 COVID-19 vaccine. Both conserved end residues are part of each CDR3. D genes are given only for firm matches. Clone size, where shown, is once, few, many, or a class for clones that have expanded.

j_call	v_call	clone_size	d_call	cdr3_aa	cdr3_nt
TRBJ1-1	TRBV27	NA	TRBD1	CASSLGQGAMNTEAFF	TGTGCCAGCAGTCTCGGACAGGGGGCGATGAACACTGAAGCTTTCTTT
TRBJ1-2	TRBV29-1	NA	NA	CSVERVISYGYTF	TGCAGCGTTGAACGGGTAATATCCTATGGCTACACCTTC
TRBJ2-5	TRBV3-1/TRBV3-2	NA	TRBD2	CASSQSGGAEETQYF	TGTGCCAGCAGCCAAAGCGGGGGGGCAGAAGAGACCCAGTACTTC
TRBJ2-3	TRBV19	NA	TRBD2	CASSTGLAGADTQYF	TGTGCCAGTAGTACGGGACTAGCGGGGGCAGATACGCAGTATTTT
TRBJ2-3	TRBV6-6	NA	NA	CASSAPPTQYF	TGTGCCAGCAGTGCCCCCCCTACGCAGTATTTT
TRBJ2-3	TRBV7-8	NA	NA	CASSPGVVRLTDTQYF	TGTGCCAGCAGCCCCGGCGTGGTCAGGCTTACAGATACGCAGTATTTT
TRBJ2-7	TRBV5-1	NA	TRBD2	CASSLWESSGVSYEQYF	TGCGCCAGCAGCTTGTGGGAGTCTAGCGGGGTCTCCTACGAGCAGTACTTC
TRBJ1-1	TRBV7-2	once	NA	CASSYGQLNTEAFF	TGTGCCAGCAGCTATGGACAGTTGAACACTGAAGCTTTCTTT
TRBJ1-2	TRBV2	NA	TRBD1	CASSPTGINYGYTF	TGTGCCAGCAGCCCGACAGGGATTAACTATGGCTACACCTTC
TRBJ2-7	TRBV5-3	NA	TRBD2	CARSPGSGRAGIYEQYF	TGTGCCAGAAGCCCCGGGAGCGGGAGGGCCGGTATATACGAGCAGTACTTC
TRBJ1-1	TRBV19	NA	NA	CASSISGKNTEAFF	TGTGCCAGTAGTATATCAGGAAAGAACACTGAAGCTTTCTTT
TRBJ1-2	TRBV20-1	NA	NA	CSAQGLWGYTF	TGCAGTGCCCAAGGACTGTGGGGCTACACCTTC
TRBJ1-2	TRBV7-8	once	NA	CASSLLLSANYGYTF	TGTGCCAGCAGCCTACTACTCTCCGCTAACTATGGCTACACCTTC
TRBJ1-2	TRBV11-2	NA	NA	CASSPTAINYGYTF	TGTGCCAGCAGCCCAACGGCGATCAACTATGGCTACACCTTC
TRBJ1-5	TRBV7-8	NA	TRBD1	CASSLGEQGSGAQHF	TGTGCCAGCAGCTTAGGAGAACAGGGGAGTGGAGCCCAGCATTTT
TRBJ2-2	TRBV10-3	NA	NA	CAISERGPANTGELFF	TGTGCCATCAGTGAACGGGGGCCCGCGAACACCGGGGAGCTGTTTTTT
TRBJ2-5	TRBV6-2/TRBV6-3	NA	TRBD1	CASSQPGQATQYF	TGTGCCAGCAGTCAACCGGGACAGGCGACCCAGTACTTC
TRBJ2-1	TRBV7-2	NA	TRBD2	CASSLRLAGGREQFF	TGTGCCAGCAGCCTCCGACTAGCGGGGGGGCGTGAGCAGTTCTTC
TRBJ1-6	TRBV21-1	few	NA	CASSRQGHSPLHF	TGTGCCAGCAGCAGACAGGGGCATTCACCCCTCCACTTT